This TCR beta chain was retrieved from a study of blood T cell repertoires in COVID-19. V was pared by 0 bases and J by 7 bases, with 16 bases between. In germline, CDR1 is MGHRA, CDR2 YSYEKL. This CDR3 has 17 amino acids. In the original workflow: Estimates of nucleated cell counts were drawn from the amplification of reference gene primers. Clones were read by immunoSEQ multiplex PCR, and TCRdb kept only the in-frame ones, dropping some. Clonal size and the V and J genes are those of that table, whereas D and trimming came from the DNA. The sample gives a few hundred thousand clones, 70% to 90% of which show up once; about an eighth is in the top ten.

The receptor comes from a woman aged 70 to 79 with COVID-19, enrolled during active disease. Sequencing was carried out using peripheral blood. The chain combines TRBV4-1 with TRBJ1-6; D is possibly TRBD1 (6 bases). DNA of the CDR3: TGCGCCAGCAGCCAAGATCAGGGGTCCGTCTGGAATTCACCCCTCCACTTT. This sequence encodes CASSQDQGSVWNSPLHF.